This T cell receptor beta chain was identified in a study of T cell repertoires in cytomegalovirus infection. Study results and caveats: The ex vivo response was dominated by HLA-C-restricted CMV-specific TCR beta clonotypes.

TCRdb re-analysed the reads in MiXCR, keeping a single row per CDR3 protein. The data contain 180,000 or so distinct CDR3 sequences, about a sixth of them singletons. Of note for this clonotype: Antigen specificity is unknown.

Material for sequencing was CD8+ T cells from PBMCs. The receptor's source is a human donor in good health (CMV status not recorded). Some clones in this sample may be carry-over from other donors' samples.

The CDR3 nucleotides are TGCGCCAGCAGCCAAGACTTTGATTGGAACACTGAAGCTTTCTTT. This translates into CASSQDFDWNTEAFF. This chain links TRBV4-1 with TRBJ1-1; no definite D call. The CDR3 is 15 amino acids. Per the germline V gene, CDR1 is MGHRA and CDR2 is YSYEKL. Trimming stripped 0 bases from V and 1 base from J, with 9 bases between.